A single sample gave rise to the 5 T cell receptor beta chains below, sequenced in a study of T-cell reconstitution after alpha-beta-depleted transplantation in children. The TCRbeta library was prepared with unique molecular identifiers. From the PCR reads, TCRdb called clonotypes with MiXCR, one entry per CDR3 protein. The sample has about 170,000 distinct CDR3 sequences, 11% seen once. The specimen was PBMCs, collected before TCRalphabeta/CD19-depleted stem cell transplant. The receptors were sampled from a boy aged 2 to 10 with acute myeloid leukemia, due to receive a stem cell transplant.

This clonotype occurred many times. Here the CDR3 DNA reads TGTGCCAGCAGCGAGACAGGGAATAATTCACCCCTCCACTTT. It encodes CASSETGNNSPLHF. The chain couples TRBV5-6 to TRBJ1-6; 7 nucleotides line up with TRBD1. The CDR3 covers 14 residues. J was trimmed by 5 bases and V by 4 bases; bases with no gene match: 3. Germline lookup yields CDR1 SGHDT and CDR2 YYEEEE. The full variable domain, completed using reference TRBV5-6 and TRBJ1-6, is DAGVTQSPTHLIKTRGQQVTLRCSPKSGHDTVSWYQQALGQGPQFIFQYYEEEERQRGNFPDRFSGHQFPNYSSELNVNALLLGDSALYLCASSETGNNSPLHFGNGTRLTVT.

This clonotype was seen ten or more times. The V call is TRBV12-3 or TRBV12-4, the J call TRBJ1-5; no reliable D call. The length of the CDR3 is 15 residues. The V end was cut by 6 bases, the J end by 1 base, with 13 bases between. The CDR3 coding sequence is TGTGCCAGCAGACGATCTGGAGAGAGCAATCAGCCCCAGCATTTT. Protein product: CASRRSGESNQPQHF.

This clonotype was picked up many times. The rearrangement uses TRBV29-1 and TRBJ2-3; D ambiguous. Trimming stripped 4 bases from V and 5 bases from J, with 4 bases between. The CDR3 runs 10 residues. Germline V gives CDR1 SQVTM, CDR2 ANQGSEA. The CDR3 region is CSVGVDTQYF. Written as DNA, the CDR3 is TGCAGCGTTGGTGTAGATACGCAGTATTTT.

This clonotype was detected many times. J is TRBJ1-4 and V is TRBV6-1; 7 bases match TRBD1. The CDR3 covers 15 residues. J was trimmed by 7 bases and V by 2 bases; bases with no gene match: 7. Germline CDR1 and CDR2: MNHNS and SASEGT. The CDR3 is CASSEPPGGSEKLFF. The CDR3 DNA sequence: TGTGCCAGCAGTGAACCCCCAGGGGGAAGTGAAAAACTGTTTTTT.

V and J are TRBV6-5 and TRBJ2-1, with D possibly being TRBD2 (7 bases). Germline V gene sequence: CDR1 MNHEY, CDR2 SVGAGI. The CDR3 extends over 16 amino acids. V was pared by 0 bases and J by 7 bases, with 16 bases between. DNA of the CDR3: TGTGCCAGCAGTTACTCGAGTTGGGGGGGCCAGAATGAGCAGTTCTTC. It is translated as CASSYSSWGGQNEQFF.